The 28 T cell receptor beta chains in this list originate from one sample, sequenced in a study of cytomegalovirus exposure and HLA in healthy donors. A multiplex PCR was run with 60 Vbeta primers and 13 Jbeta primers. Assay: immunoSEQ multiplex PCR; the TCRdb copy retains only in-frame clones and omits some. The sample consists of some 150,000 clones, 80% of them appearing once. Sequenced material: PBMCs. These receptors were taken from a man aged 25-45 years in good health and CMV-seropositive.

The gene calls are TRBV30 and TRBJ2-5, with a possible D match to TRBD1 (8 bases). The germline V gene has CDR1 GTSNPN and CDR2 SVGIG (reference sequence). With 1 base removed from V and 4 bases from J, the gap between germline ends came to 16 bases. This CDR3 has 15 residues. The CDR3 nucleotides read TGTGCCTGGAGTGCCGGGACAGGCGGGGGAGAGACCCAGTACTTC. Translated, it gives CAWSAGTGGGETQYF. The variable domain in full, completed from reference TRBV30 and TRBJ2-5, reads SQTIHQWPATLVQPVGSPLSLECTVEGTSNPNLYWYRQAAGRGLQLLFYSVGIGQISSEVPQNLSASRPQDRQFILSSKKLLLSDSGFYLCAWSAGTGGGETQYFGPGTRLLVL.

The genes are TRBV9 and TRBJ2-3; 12 nucleotides align to TRBD2. Germline lookup yields CDR1 SGDLS and CDR2 YYNGEE. V shed 0 bases and J 0 bases; nucleotides not matched to a gene: 5. The CDR3 has 18 amino acids. CDR3 nucleotides: TGTGCCAGCAGCGTAGAACTAGCGGGGGGTATAAGCACAGATACGCAGTATTTT. Translating it yields CASSVELAGGISTDTQYF.

The chain joins TRBV18 to TRBJ2-5, with D perhaps matching TRBD1 (6 bases). The CDR3 is 15 amino acids. CDR1 is KGHSH, CDR2 LQKENI, per germline. V was shortened by 1 base and J by 10 bases, with 19 bases between the two germline ends. The CDR3: CASSPRDMGAWDQYF. The CDR3 bases are TGTGCCAGCTCACCACGTGACATGGGGGCCTGGGACCAGTACTTC. Variable domain in full (rest from reference TRBV18 and TRBJ2-5): NAGVMQNPRHLVRRRGQEARLRCSPMKGHSHVYWYRQLPEEGLKFMVYLQKENIIDESGMPKERFSAEFPKEGPSILRIQQVVRGDSAAYFCASSPRDMGAWDQYFGPGTRLLVL.

DNA for the CDR3: TGTGCCAGCAGCGCCTCCGCGGGTGAAAAACTGTTTTTT. Its protein is CASSASAGEKLFF. This rearrangement joins TRBV14 to TRBJ1-4; no firm D call. V was pared by 5 bases and J by 7 bases, with 11 bases between. Germline V CDR1 and CDR2: SGHDN, FVKESK. The CDR3 is 13 residues long.

This sequence joins TRBV4-1 and TRBJ2-1; D might be TRBD2 (6 bases). Germline V gives CDR1 MGHRA, CDR2 YSYEKL. V dropped 9 bases and J dropped 0 bases, with 18 bases sitting between them. CDR3 length: 16 residues. The DNA of the CDR3 is TGCGCCAGTCGACTAAGACCTAGCGACTCCTACAATGAGCAGTTCTTC. Its translation: CASRLRPSDSYNEQFF.

CDR3 loop: CASSLQGYQSYEQYF. CDR3 DNA: TGTGCCAGCAGCCTACAGGGATATCAATCCTACGAGCAGTACTTC. The V gene is TRBV6-1, the J gene TRBJ2-7; a possible D gene is TRBD1 (6 bases). With 6 bases removed from V and 1 base from J, the gap between germline ends came to 16 bases. In germline, CDR1 is MNHNS, CDR2 SASEGT. The CDR3 consists of 15 residues.

The CDR3 coding sequence is TGCGCCAGCAGCTTGGCCAGGGGCCAAGAGACCCAGTACTTC. Its protein product is CASSLARGQETQYF. The chain carries TRBV5-1 and TRBJ2-5; D may be TRBD1 (6 bases). CDR3 length: 14 amino acids. V dropped 0 bases and J dropped 1 base, with 7 bases sitting between them. Germline V gene sequence: CDR1 SGHRS, CDR2 YFSETQ.

The genes are TRBV27 and TRBJ1-6; the D gene is possibly TRBD1 (6 bases). The ends were cut back, 5 bases at V and 9 bases at J, with 23 bases in the middle. Germline V CDR1 and CDR2: MNHEY, SMNVEV (reference sequence). The CDR3 has 17 amino acids. The CDR3 loop is CASSLQGGPGFGSPLHF. The CDR3 DNA sequence: TGTGCCAGCAGTCTACAGGGTGGGCCAGGGTTTGGTTCACCCCTCCACTTT.

Here the CDR3 DNA reads TGTGCCAGCAGTGATTGGACTAGCGGGGACAATGAGCAGTTCTTC. It is translated as CASSDWTSGDNEQFF. J is TRBJ2-1 and V is TRBV2, with 12 bases identical to TRBD2. Germline V gives CDR1 SNHLY, CDR2 FYNNEI. Unmatched junction bases numbered 2, after V lost 3 bases and J lost 5 bases. The CDR3 is 15 amino acids.

The chain combines TRBV11-2 with TRBJ1-2; D not resolved. V lost 5 bases to trimming and J lost 2 bases, with 12 bases between them. Germline assignment: CDR1 SGHAT and CDR2 FQNNGV. The CDR3 consists of 14 residues. CDR3 DNA: TGTGCCAGCAGCCACGGACTAAAAAACTATGGCTACACCTTC. It is translated as CASSHGLKNYGYTF.

V and J are TRBV6-1 and TRBJ2-3; D call uncertain. There are 16 residues in the CDR3. Trimming removed 3 bases from V and 7 bases from J, with 20 bases in between. The germline V gene encodes CDR1 MNHNS and CDR2 SASEGT. The CDR3 DNA follows: TGTGCCAGCAGTGAGTCGGAGACGCCCCTCGGGTATACGCAGTATTTT. Translated: CASSESETPLGYTQYF.

This chain uses TRBV2 with TRBJ2-5, with unresolved D. V dropped 2 bases and J dropped 5 bases, with 12 bases sitting between them. The CDR3 sequence is 14 residues long. CDR1 and CDR2 (germline): SNHLY, FYNNEI. The chain's CDR3 is CASSERRSGETQYF. In nucleotides, the CDR3 is TGTGCCAGCAGTGAACGTCGGTCCGGGGAGACCCAGTACTTC.

V is TRBV11-2 and J is TRBJ2-7, with 8 bases identical to TRBD2. After removal of 4 bases from V and 4 bases from J, the junction contained 9 bases not matched to a gene. This CDR3 spans 15 amino acids. The V gene's germline CDR1 is SGHAT and CDR2 FQNNGV. The CDR3 DNA follows: TGTGCCAGCAGCTCCCGGATAGCGGGGCATTACGAGCAGTACTTC. Translating it yields CASSSRIAGHYEQYF.

There are a few counts of this clone. V usage is TRBV6-6 and J usage is TRBJ2-1; 10 positions match TRBD1. Germline V gene data show CDR1 as MNHNY and CDR2 as SVGAGI (reference sequence). V shed 0 bases, J shed 5 bases, and the junction held 4 bases outside the gene matches. This CDR3 is 16 amino acids long. The DNA for the CDR3 is TGTGCCAGCAGTTACTCTCTCGGGACAGGGGACAATGAGCAGTTCTTC. Its translation: CASSYSLGTGDNEQFF.

The chain combines TRBV27 with TRBJ1-2; D may be TRBD1 (5 bases). Germline assignment: CDR1 MNHEY and CDR2 SMNVEV (reference sequence). The V end was cut by 5 bases, the J end by 6 bases, with 10 bases between. This CDR3 is 12 amino acids long. CDR3 region: CASSGGSDGYTF. For the CDR3, the DNA is TGTGCCAGCAGTGGGGGGAGTGATGGCTACACCTTC.

The rearrangement links TRBV11-2 to TRBJ2-7, with 9 bases lining up with TRBD1. Germline V lookup: CDR1 SGHAT, CDR2 FQNNGV. This CDR3 region has 15 residues. The V gene end was trimmed by 0 bases and the J gene end by 6 bases; junction bases not matched to a gene: 6. The CDR3 protein is CASSLETGGWGEQYF. As DNA, the CDR3 is TGTGCCAGCAGCTTAGAGACAGGGGGGTGGGGCGAGCAGTACTTC.

The chain links TRBV30 to TRBJ2-1; TRBD2 might be the D (5 bases). The V end lost 2 bases, the J end lost 0 bases, and 8 bases lay between the germline ends. The CDR3 has 14 residues. CDR1 GTSNPN and CDR2 SVGIG come from the germline V gene (reference sequence). The CDR3 bases are TGTGCCTGGAGTCGGGGAAGCTCCTACAATGAGCAGTTCTTC. Its translation: CAWSRGSSYNEQFF. The complete variable domain, with remaining parts taken from reference TRBV30 and TRBJ2-1, reads SQTIHQWPATLVQPVGSPLSLECTVEGTSNPNLYWYRQAAGRGLQLLFYSVGIGQISSEVPQNLSASRPQDRQFILSSKKLLLSDSGFYLCAWSRGSSYNEQFFGPGTRLTVL.

This clone is a singleton in its sample. The rearrangement uses TRBV6-5 and TRBJ2-7; 7 bases match TRBD1. Germline V gene sequence: CDR1 MNHEY, CDR2 SVGAGI. CDR3 size: 15 residues. J was trimmed by 3 bases and V by 0 bases; bases with no gene match: 5. The DNA of the CDR3 is TGTGCCAGCAGTTACTCCCCGGGACAGAACTACGAGCAGTACTTC. Amino acid sequence: CASSYSPGQNYEQYF.

The chain carries TRBV5-4 and TRBJ2-5; 8 nucleotides line up with TRBD2. V lost 4 bases, J lost 4 bases, and 6 bases stayed unmatched. Germline V gene data show CDR1 as SGHNT and CDR2 as YYREEE (reference sequence). CDR3 size: 14 residues. The CDR3 DNA is TGTGCCAGCAGCACCCATCTAGCGGGAGAGACCCAGTACTTC. Translating it yields CASSTHLAGETQYF.

The chain carries TRBV4-2 and TRBJ2-1; D gene ambiguous. V gave up 0 bases and J gave up 5 bases, with 11 bases separating them. The length of the CDR3 is 15 residues. Germline loops: CDR1 LGHNA, CDR2 YNFKEQ. This chain's CDR3 is CASSQDGQYDNEQFF. The DNA for the CDR3 is TGTGCCAGCAGCCAAGATGGGCAGTACGACAATGAGCAGTTCTTC.

The gene calls are TRBV5-4 and TRBJ1-4; weak D call: TRBD1 (6 bases). Germline V CDR1 and CDR2: SGHNT, YYREEE (reference sequence). V gave up 4 bases and J gave up 6 bases, with 19 bases separating them. The CDR3 loop spans 16 amino acids. The CDR3 protein is CASSPIRTDQDEKLFF. The CDR3 coding sequence is TGTGCCAGCAGCCCCATCCGGACAGATCAAGATGAAAAACTGTTTTTT.

This clone appeared a few times. The chain carries TRBV15 and TRBJ1-1; a weak D match, TRBD1 (5 bases). Looked up from germline, CDR1 is LNHNV and CDR2 is YYDKDF (reference sequence). The CDR3 has 13 residues. V was shortened by 8 bases and J by 3 bases, with 13 bases between the two germline ends. The CDR3 protein is CATGGDGDTEAFF. The CDR3, as DNA: TGTGCCACCGGGGGGGACGGCGACACTGAAGCTTTCTTT.

This clone was picked up a small number of times. The chain employs TRBV2 and TRBJ2-1; TRBD2 aligns across 7 bases. This CDR3 comprises 13 residues. Germline V gene sequence: CDR1 SNHLY, CDR2 FYNNEI. Unmatched junction bases numbered 6, after V lost 8 bases and J lost 5 bases. This CDR3 reads CASPRLADNEQFF. The CDR3 DNA reads as TGTGCCAGCCCCCGGCTAGCGGACAATGAGCAGTTCTTC.

Comment on this clone: The junction shows a germline mismatch at one end, possibly a read error. The rearrangement links TRBV5-1 to TRBJ2-7, with TRBD2 identical over 7 bases. The CDR3 covers 14 residues. Per the germline V gene, CDR1 is SGHRS and CDR2 is YFSETQ. Here the CDR3 reads CASSLGGVEYEQYF. CDR3 bases: TGCGCCAGCAGTTTGGGGGGGGTGGAATACGAGCAGTACTTC. The full variable domain, rest sourced from reference TRBV5-1 and TRBJ2-7, is KAGVTQTPRYLIKTRGQQVTLSCSPISGHRSVSWYQQTPGQGLQFLFEYFSETQRNKGNFPGRFSGRQFSNSRSEMNVSTLELGDSALYLCASSLGGVEYEQYFGPGTRLTVT.

V and J are TRBV5-4 and TRBJ2-7, with 10 bases matching TRBD2. This CDR3 has 15 residues. The junction had 4 bases not matched to a gene; V was cut back by 0 bases and J by 4 bases. Germline-derived CDR1 and CDR2 are SGHNT and YYREEE (reference sequence). The CDR3: CASSLVGSGRYEQYF. CDR3 DNA sequence: TGTGCCAGCAGCTTGGTGGGTAGCGGGAGGTACGAGCAGTACTTC.

Concerning this clone itself: The same CDR3 arises from other DNA sequences in this sample as well. The chain joins TRBV18 to TRBJ2-1; a weak D match, TRBD1 (5 bases). V was pared by 2 bases and J by 3 bases, with 5 bases between. The CDR3 runs 13 residues. Germline V gene sequence: CDR1 KGHSH, CDR2 LQKENI. The CDR3 reads CASSPDSYNEQFF. The CDR3 coding sequence is TGTGCCAGCTCACCAGACAGCTACAATGAGCAGTTCTTC. The full variable domain, its missing parts supplied by reference TRBV18 and TRBJ2-1, is NAGVMQNPRHLVRRRGQEARLRCSPMKGHSHVYWYRQLPEEGLKFMVYLQKENIIDESGMPKERFSAEFPKEGPSILRIQQVVRGDSAAYFCASSPDSYNEQFFGPGTRLTVL.

V usage is TRBV11-3 and J usage is TRBJ2-1; D might be TRBD2 (6 bases). CDR3 length: 14 amino acids. Trimming pared 2 bases from V and 7 bases from J, leaving 12 bases between. Germline loops: CDR1 SGHNT, CDR2 YENEEA. The CDR3 is CASSLTPSDNEQFF. CDR3 coding DNA: TGTGCCAGCAGCTTAACCCCTAGCGATAATGAGCAGTTCTTC.

The chain carries TRBV19 and TRBJ2-7; maybe TRBD2 (6 bases). Deletions cut 7 bases from V and 3 bases from J, with 16 bases between. CDR1 and CDR2 from the germline V gene are LNHDA and SQIVND (reference sequence). This CDR3 has 14 residues. CDR3 sequence reads: CASTAGAGSYEQYF. DNA of the CDR3: TGTGCCAGTACCGCAGGAGCCGGGAGCTACGAGCAGTACTTC. Full variable domain (missing parts from reference TRBV19 and TRBJ2-7): DGGITQSPKYLFRKEGQNVTLSCEQNLNHDAMYWYRQDPGQGLRLIYYSQIVNDFQKGDIAEGYSVSREKKESFPLTVTSAQKNPTAFYLCASTAGAGSYEQYFGPGTRLTVT.